The 21 T cell receptor beta chains presented below share a single source sample, sequenced in a study of cytomegalovirus exposure and HLA in healthy donors (dated by TCRdb to 2015 to 2018). Receptor amplification or capture employed the immunoSEQ multiplex PCR assay. For the multiplex PCR, a mixture combining 60 forward primers for TCR Vbeta segments and 13 reverse primers for TCR Jbeta segments was used. TCRdb's version of the immuneACCESS table is confined to in-frame rearrangements and falls short of the full clone set. An unresolved V gene accounts for under half of the shortfall where checked; the remainder is of unknown origin. The sample data list some 200,000 clones, and just under 70% of these were observed just once. Around 3% of the sample is taken by the ten largest. The sample comprised PBMCs. These receptors all come from a man aged 35 to 55 in good health and CMV-seropositive.

This clone has just a few counts. The chain carries TRBV27 and TRBJ2-2; no reliable D call. In germline, CDR1 is MNHEY, CDR2 SMNVEV (reference sequence). Trimming shortened V by 6 bases and J by 5 bases, and 13 bases separated the two germline ends. This CDR3 spans 14 amino acids. CDR3 sequence: CASSTSDGTGELFF. The CDR3 coding sequence is TGTGCCAGCAGCACCTCCGACGGGACCGGGGAGCTGTTTTTT.

In this sample, this clone turned up a few times. V is TRBV5-1 and J is TRBJ2-1; D is possibly TRBD2 (6 bases). The germline gives CDR1 SGHRS, CDR2 YFSETQ. Trimming left V 2 bases short and J 1 base short, with 10 bases between. This CDR3 is 15 amino acids long. CDR3 DNA sequence: TGCGCCAGCAGCTTAGATGGGGGGTCCTACAATGAGCAGTTCTTC. It is translated as CASSLDGGSYNEQFF.

The V call is TRBV27, the J call TRBJ1-5; TRBD1 aligns across 9 bases. This CDR3 spans 16 amino acids. In germline, CDR1 is MNHEY, CDR2 SMNVEV (reference sequence). V shed 7 bases and J 6 bases; nucleotides not matched to a gene: 13. CDR3 nucleotides: TGTGCCAGCAAGGGACAGGGATCTTTGATGAGTCAGCCCCAGCATTTT. This translates into CASKGQGSLMSQPQHF.

The V gene is TRBV7-6, the J gene TRBJ2-5, with a possible D match to TRBD2 (6 bases). The V end was cut by 1 base, the J end by 3 bases, with 9 bases between. Germline loops: CDR1 SGHVS, CDR2 FNYEAQ. The CDR3 sequence is 14 residues long. CDR3 amino acids: CASSLEASEETQYF. Written as DNA, the CDR3 is TGTGCCAGCAGCTTAGAGGCTAGCGAAGAGACCCAGTACTTC.

Comments on this clone: Other nucleotide sequences in the sample specify the same CDR3. The chain is built from TRBV29-1 and TRBJ1-1; D is perhaps TRBD1 (5 bases). The V end lost 4 bases, the J end lost 1 base, and 7 bases lay between the germline ends. Per the germline V gene, CDR1 is SQVTM and CDR2 is ANQGSEA. The CDR3 spans 12 residues. CDR3 in DNA: TGCAGCGTTGGGGGGGGGAACACTGAAGCTTTCTTT. The encoded protein is CSVGGGNTEAFF. The variable domain in full, with the rest retrieved from reference TRBV29-1 and TRBJ1-1, is SAVISQKPSRDICQRGTSLTIQCQVDSQVTMMFWYRQQPGQSLTLIATANQGSEATYESGFVIDKFPISRPNLTFSTLTVSNMSPEDSSIYLCSVGGGNTEAFFGQGTRLTVV.

The chain combines TRBV4-3 with TRBJ2-7; D possibly corresponds to TRBD2 (6 bases). Germline loops: CDR1 LGHNA, CDR2 YSLEER. Trimming removed 1 base at V and 0 bases at J, with 10 bases between. This CDR3 has 15 residues. CDR3 sequence: CASSQGWGGSYEQYF. CDR3 sequence (DNA): TGCGCCAGCAGCCAAGGGTGGGGAGGCTCCTACGAGCAGTACTTC.

The V and J genes are TRBV19 and TRBJ2-1; 7 bases line up with TRBD1. Germline values: CDR1 LNHDA, CDR2 SQIVND (reference sequence). The trim removed 5 bases at V and 7 bases at J, leaving 5 bases unmatched. The CDR3 sequence is 13 residues long. This chain's CDR3 is CASSSQGVNEQFF. The DNA for the CDR3 is TGTGCCAGTAGTTCCCAGGGGGTGAATGAGCAGTTCTTC.

The chain joins TRBV6-6 to TRBJ2-7, with D tentatively TRBD1 (5 bases). The CDR3 consists of 16 residues. V was pared by 6 bases and J by 6 bases, with 24 bases between. In germline, CDR1 is MNHNY, CDR2 SVGAGI (reference sequence). The CDR3 nucleotides read TGTGCCAGCAGCTCCTCTGACAGCCGACTTTTAAGCGAGCAGTACTTC. Protein: CASSSSDSRLLSEQYF.

This chain uses TRBV18 with TRBJ2-1; D unclear. Germline-derived CDR1 and CDR2 are KGHSH and LQKENI. The germline V and J ends were trimmed by 5 bases and 4 bases, with 6 bases remaining between them. The length of the CDR3 is 12 residues. CDR3 sequence reads: CASSNIYNEQFF. In DNA form, the CDR3 reads TGTGCCAGCTCAAATATTTACAATGAGCAGTTCTTC.

The V call is TRBV7-3, the J call TRBJ2-7; 7 nucleotides line up with TRBD1. The CDR3 sequence is 14 residues long. Losses at the gene ends were 0 bases for V and 3 bases for J; bases not matched to a gene: 2. Germline CDR1 reads SGHTA; CDR2 reads FQGTGA. The CDR3 nucleotides are TGTGCCAGCAGCTTAACGGGACAGCTCTACGAGCAGTACTTC. Encoded protein: CASSLTGQLYEQYF.

The chain combines TRBV7-9 with TRBJ2-1; 7 nucleotides match TRBD2. Germline V CDR1 and CDR2: SEHNR, FQNEAQ (reference sequence). The CDR3 has 16 amino acids. The trim removed 1 base at V and 0 bases at J, leaving 3 bases unmatched. The CDR3 coding sequence is TGTGCCAGCAGCTTAGTACTAGCGAACTCCTACAATGAGCAGTTCTTC. Its protein is CASSLVLANSYNEQFF. Variable domain in full (rest from reference TRBV7-9 and TRBJ2-1): DTGVSQNPRHKITKRGQNVTFRCDPISEHNRLYWYRQTLGQGPEFLTYFQNEAQLEKSRLLSDRFSAERPKGSFSTLEIQRTEQGDSAMYLCASSLVLANSYNEQFFGPGTRLTVL.

V is TRBV5-8 and J is TRBJ1-2; the match to TRBD1 covers 11 bases. With 4 bases clipped from V and 8 bases from J, the junction kept 16 bases outside the gene matches. Germline CDR1 SGHTS, CDR2 YDEGEE. The CDR3 has 17 amino acids. Written as DNA, the CDR3 is TGTGCCAGCAGCCTCGGGACAGGGGGGCAGCGGGGAAGGGGCTACACCTTC. It encodes CASSLGTGGQRGRGYTF.

The chain has TRBV7-2 and TRBJ1-5; 7 bases are a match to TRBD1. The CDR3 is 15 amino acids. The germline V gene encodes CDR1 SGHTA and CDR2 FQGNSA. Trimming removed 2 bases from V and 7 bases from J; junction bases left unmatched: 8. The CDR3 sequence: CASSLRTGWEQPQHF. The CDR3 nucleotides are TGTGCCAGCAGCTTACGGACAGGATGGGAACAGCCCCAGCATTTT.

The chain joins TRBV2 to TRBJ1-2, with a tentative D call TRBD1 (5 bases). This CDR3 region has 13 residues. V lost 6 bases, J lost 2 bases, and 10 bases lay in between. In germline, CDR1 is SNHLY, CDR2 FYNNEI. CDR3: CASSGTGNYGYTF. For the CDR3, the DNA is TGTGCCAGCAGCGGGACTGGGAACTATGGCTACACCTTC.

With regard to this clone: One junction end does not reproduce the germline sequence, and a read error may be involved. The same CDR3 also results from other DNA sequences found in this sample. V and J are TRBV19 and TRBJ1-1, with D hard to call. Germline loops: CDR1 LNHDA, CDR2 SQIVND (reference sequence). There are 11 residues in the CDR3. The CDR3 nucleotides read TGCGCCAGTAATCAGAACACTGAAGCTTTCTTT. Protein product: CASNQNTEAFF.

The rearrangement joins TRBV5-1 to TRBJ1-2, with TRBD1 matching 8 bases. The CDR3 spans 14 residues. Germline CDR1 and CDR2: SGHRS and YFSETQ. With 2 bases clipped from V and 5 bases from J, the junction kept 5 bases outside the gene matches. This chain's CDR3 is CASSLNTGGYGYTF. The CDR3 region has the DNA TGCGCCAGCAGCTTAAATACAGGGGGGTATGGCTACACCTTC. The full variable domain, with the rest looked up from reference TRBV5-1 and TRBJ1-2, is KAGVTQTPRYLIKTRGQQVTLSCSPISGHRSVSWYQQTPGQGLQFLFEYFSETQRNKGNFPGRFSGRQFSNSRSEMNVSTLELGDSALYLCASSLNTGGYGYTFGSGTRLTVV.

The gene calls are TRBV27 and TRBJ1-1, with no clear D. CDR1 MNHEY and CDR2 SMNVEV come from the germline V gene (reference sequence). Trimming removed 0 bases at V and 1 base at J, with 12 bases between. The CDR3 extends over 16 amino acids. Written as DNA, the CDR3 is TGTGCCAGCAGTTTATCGTCGACCCAGGAGAACACTGAAGCTTTCTTT. It specifies CASSLSSTQENTEAFF.

The rearrangement links TRBV28 to TRBJ1-5; no definite D call. The germline V gene has CDR1 MDHEN and CDR2 SYDVKM. The CDR3 is 14 amino acids. The V gene lost 10 bases and the J gene lost 1 base, with 14 bases spanning the gap. CDR3 sequence (DNA): TGTGCCATCCCGATTGGGAGAAGCAATCAGCCCCAGCATTTT. Its translation is CAIPIGRSNQPQHF. The whole variable domain, remainder taken from reference TRBV28 and TRBJ1-5, is DVKVTQSSRYLVKRTGEKVFLECVQDMDHENMFWYRQDPGLGLRLIYFSYDVKMKEKGDIPEGYSVSREKKERFSLILESASTNQTSMYLCAIPIGRSNQPQHFGDGTRLSIL.

A few counts support this clone. This rearrangement joins TRBV5-1 to TRBJ2-3; 9 nucleotides match TRBD1. Germline values: CDR1 SGHRS, CDR2 YFSETQ. The CDR3 extends over 14 amino acids. V was pared by 3 bases and J by 3 bases, with 2 bases of the junction left unmatched. The CDR3 is CASSSGQGTDTQYF. CDR3 coding DNA: TGCGCCAGCAGCTCCGGACAGGGGACAGATACGCAGTATTTT.

This clone was seen a few times. The rearrangement links TRBV6-5 to TRBJ2-3; the match to TRBD1 covers 7 bases. V gave up 0 bases and J gave up 1 base; unmatched junction bases: 4. The CDR3 spans 16 residues. Germline CDR1 is MNHEY and CDR2 is SVGAGI. In DNA form, the CDR3 reads TGTGCCAGCAGTTACTCGACAGGGTGGGGCACAGATACGCAGTATTTT. Its protein is CASSYSTGWGTDTQYF.

This chain links TRBV6-5 with TRBJ2-5, with D perhaps TRBD1 (5 bases). Deletions cut 0 bases from V and 2 bases from J, with 7 bases between. CDR1 MNHEY and CDR2 SVGAGI come from the germline V gene. CDR3 size: 14 residues. The CDR3 nucleotides read TGTGCCAGCAGTTACTCTTCAGGGCAAGAGACCCAGTACTTC. Amino acids: CASSYSSGQETQYF.